The 14 T cell receptor beta chains in this list originate from one sample, sequenced in a study of blood T cell repertoires in COVID-19 (dated by TCRdb to 2020 to 2021). The library was made by the immunoSEQ multiplex PCR assay. The immuneACCESS repertoire file appears here via TCRdb, limited to in-frame rearrangements. These files lack a portion of the clones; in checked studies, under half of the deficit traces to unresolved V genes, and the cause of the others is not known. Present in this sample are approximately 150,000 clones, 84% of which were seen just once. Of the sample, about a tenth falls within the top ten clones. The sample was peripheral blood. The receptors come from an older man with active or convalescent COVID-19.

The CDR3 DNA follows: TGTGCCAGCAGTCTAGGGGGGGTAACCCCCAATGGCTACACCTTC. This encodes CASSLGGVTPNGYTF. This chain joins TRBV6-2 or TRBV6-3 and TRBJ1-2; possible D gene TRBD1, 6 bases. Germline V gives CDR1 MNHEY, CDR2 SVGEGT. CDR3 length: 15 residues. V gave up 5 bases and J gave up 6 bases, with 19 bases separating them.

The CDR3 loop is CASNPTGDLYGYTF. The CDR3 nucleotides are TGTGCCAGCAACCCGACAGGCGACCTCTATGGCTACACCTTC. The chain employs TRBV6-5 and TRBJ1-2, with D possibly TRBD1 on 6 matching bases. Trimming removed 7 bases at V and 4 bases at J, with 16 bases between. This CDR3 region has 14 residues. Germline V gene data show CDR1 as MNHEY and CDR2 as SVGAGI.

The rearrangement joins TRBV30 to TRBJ2-5; D is possibly TRBD1 (6 bases). V gave up 0 bases and J gave up 0 bases, with 14 bases separating them. The CDR3 runs to 16 residues. From germline, CDR1 is GTSNPN and CDR2 SVGIG (reference sequence). The CDR3, as DNA: TGTGCCTGGAGTGTAAGGACAGCTTTGTACCAAGAGACCCAGTACTTC. This encodes CAWSVRTALYQETQYF.

This clone was found a few times. The chain couples TRBV18 to TRBJ1-4; D call uncertain. The CDR3 has 15 residues. With 3 bases removed from V and 1 base from J, the gap between germline ends came to 9 bases. Germline CDR1 reads KGHSH; CDR2 reads LQKENI. DNA of the CDR3: TGTGCCAGCTCACCCAATCGGGTAACTAATGAAAAACTGTTTTTT. It is translated as CASSPNRVTNEKLFF.

The V and J genes are TRBV18 and TRBJ1-5, with unresolved D. The germline gives CDR1 KGHSH, CDR2 LQKENI. Trimming stripped 2 bases from V and 7 bases from J, with 15 bases between. The CDR3 covers 15 residues. The CDR3, as DNA: TGTGCCAGCTCACCATTTTCTGACATTTCCCAGCCCCAGCATTTT. It translates to CASSPFSDISQPQHF.

The rearrangement links TRBV10-3 to TRBJ1-3; 9 positions agree with TRBD1. This CDR3 contains 16 residues. Trimming removed 10 bases from V and 1 base from J; junction bases left unmatched: 11. Germline CDR1 ENHRY, CDR2 SYGVKD. The CDR3 coding sequence is TGTGCCACAAGACGACAGGGGGAAGGATCTGGAAACACCATATATTTT. It translates to CATRRQGEGSGNTIYF.

A remark on this clone: The junction differs from germline at one of its ends, possibly a read error. The J gene is TRBJ1-2, the V gene TRBV6-5; a possible D gene is TRBD1 (5 bases). Germline CDR1 reads MNHEY; CDR2 reads SVGAGI. This CDR3 contains 12 residues. CDR3 sequence: CASSDSDRAQTF. The CDR3 DNA is TGTGCCAGCAGTGACTCAGACAGAGCTCAAACCTTC.

The gene calls are TRBV9 and TRBJ2-7, with D possibly matching TRBD1 (6 bases). Trimming shortened V by 3 bases and J by 2 bases, and 21 bases separated the two germline ends. Germline CDR1 reads SGDLS; CDR2 reads YYNGEE. There are 17 residues in the CDR3. CDR3 DNA sequence: TGTGCCAGCAGCGCCCGAGGGTGGGCAGGGGCCGCCTACGAGCAGTACTTC. Amino acids: CASSARGWAGAAYEQYF. Variable domain in full (rest from reference TRBV9 and TRBJ2-7): DSGVTQTPKHLITATGQRVTLRCSPRSGDLSVYWYQQSLDQGLQFLIQYYNGEERAKGNILERFSAQQFPDLHSELNLSSLELGDSALYFCASSARGWAGAAYEQYFGPGTRLTVT.

J is TRBJ1-5 and V is TRBV4-3, with D uncertain. CDR1 LGHNA and CDR2 YSLEER come from the germline V gene. V dropped 1 base and J dropped 3 bases, with 10 bases sitting between them. The CDR3 has 15 amino acids. The CDR3 region has the DNA TGCGCCAGCAGCCAAGGACCGACATTCAATCAGCCCCAGCATTTT. It translates to CASSQGPTFNQPQHF.

This clone occurred many times. The chain links TRBV5-4 to TRBJ1-2; no clear D. The CDR3 totals 13 residues. V shed 4 bases and J shed 2 bases, with 9 bases lying between them. Germline CDR1 reads SGHNT; CDR2 reads YYREEE (reference sequence). The CDR3 here is CASSPDGNYGYTF. In nucleotides, the CDR3 is TGTGCCAGCAGCCCCGACGGGAACTATGGCTACACCTTC.

This chain connects TRBV5-4 to TRBJ2-3; TRBD2 might be the D (5 bases). Germline V gene lookup returns CDR1 SGHNT and CDR2 YYREEE (reference sequence). The length of the CDR3 is 15 residues. V gave up 4 bases and J gave up 0 bases, with 12 bases separating them. DNA of the CDR3: TGTGCCAGCAGCGTTAGCGCCGCAAGCACAGATACGCAGTATTTT. It yields the protein CASSVSAASTDTQYF. Supplemented by reference TRBV5-4 and TRBJ2-3, the full variable domain reads ETGVTQSPTHLIKTRGQQVTLRCSSQSGHNTVSWYQQALGQGPQFIFQYYREEENGRGNFPPRFSGLQFPNYSSELNVNALELDDSALYLCASSVSAASTDTQYFGPGTRLTVL.

The chain uses TRBV2 and TRBJ2-7; 10 bases are shared with TRBD1. V lost 6 bases, J lost 3 bases, and 5 bases stayed unmatched. The CDR3 sequence is 14 residues long. Germline V gives CDR1 SNHLY, CDR2 FYNNEI. CDR3 sequence (DNA): TGTGCCAGCAGGGGGACAGGGGCTTTCTACGAGCAGTACTTC. Its protein product is CASRGTGAFYEQYF.

The rearrangement joins TRBV11-3 to TRBJ2-7, with 9 positions matching TRBD1. In germline, CDR1 is SGHNT, CDR2 YENEEA. This CDR3 has 15 amino acids. V was clipped by 3 bases and J by 2 bases; unmatched bases: 5. The DNA for the CDR3 is TGTGCCAGCAGCTTCAGGACAGGGGATGCCTACGAGCAGTACTTC. Its protein is CASSFRTGDAYEQYF.

This sequence joins TRBV7-2 and TRBJ2-3; TRBD2 is a possible D gene (6 bases). V lost 1 base to trimming and J lost 0 bases, with 11 bases between them. CDR3 length equals 16 residues. Germline V gene lookup returns CDR1 SGHTA and CDR2 FQGNSA. This chain's CDR3 is CASSLEASASTDTQYF. CDR3 sequence (DNA): TGTGCCAGCAGCTTAGAGGCTAGCGCCAGCACAGATACGCAGTATTTT.